These 5 T cell receptor beta chains were all obtained from the same sample, sequenced in a study of T cell repertoires in cytomegalovirus infection. TCRdb re-called the reads with MiXCR, one entry per CDR3 protein. The table shows about 55,000 distinct CDR3 sequences, with around 20% occurring only once. No antigen has been identified for these receptors. This sample comprised CD8+ T cells from cultured PBMCs, obtained from culture after CMV antigen stimulation. The receptors were sampled from a human donor in good health (CMV status not recorded). Some clones in this sample may be carry-over from other donors' samples.

This chain uses TRBV6-2 or TRBV6-3 with TRBJ1-5; 9 nucleotides agree with TRBD1. The V and J ends lost 5 bases and 1 base, in that order; junction bases with no gene match: 9. Germline loops: CDR1 MNHEY, CDR2 SVGEGT. The CDR3 has 17 amino acids. Written as DNA, the CDR3 is TGTGCCAGCAGTACCGGACAGGGGCCGGCAAGCAATCAGCCCCAGCATTTT. Its protein product is CASSTGQGPASNQPQHF.

This clonotype was detected a few times. The CDR3 end shows no conserved phenylalanine or tryptophan, and so a read error is likely. No DNA is shown, since the ends of the CDR3 on it are uncertain; the CDR3 is the one TCRdb lists. The V gene is TRBV6-6, the J gene TRBJ1-1; the table's TRBD1 call for D was not verified on the DNA. The CDR3 is made up of 12 amino acids, end residues included. The germline CDR1 and CDR2 sequences are MNHNY and SVGAGI (reference sequence). Here the CDR3 reads CASMRGDRATLY.

By proportion, this clonotype is medium-sized (0.01 to 0.1%). The rearrangement uses TRBV7-2 and TRBJ1-6; 11 positions agree with TRBD1. After removal of 5 bases from V and 5 bases from J, the junction contained 11 bases not matched to a gene. Germline CDR1 SGHTA, CDR2 FQGNSA. The CDR3 is 18 amino acids. CDR3 in DNA: TGTGCCAGCAGCCCCGGGACAGGGGGATATAGGAATAATTCACCCCTCCACTTT. It translates to CASSPGTGGYRNNSPLHF.

This clonotype was counted at least ten times. The chain recombines TRBV4-3 with TRBJ1-3; 7 bases fit TRBD1. The CDR3 is made up of 16 amino acids. V gave up 0 bases and J gave up 0 bases; unmatched junction bases: 2. CDR1 and CDR2 from the germline V gene are LGHNA and YSLEER. The chain's CDR3 is CASSQERDSSGNTIYF. The CDR3 DNA reads TGCGCCAGCAGCCAAGAAAGGGACAGCTCTGGAAACACCATATATTTT.

This clonotype was counted ten times or more. This chain joins TRBV27 and TRBJ2-3; 8 bases agree with TRBD2. This CDR3 is built from 15 residues. After removal of 6 bases from V and 0 bases from J, the junction contained 5 bases not matched to a gene. Per germline, CDR1 MNHEY and CDR2 SMNVEV (reference sequence). The CDR3 here is CASRPRGGSTDTQYF. CDR3 nucleotide sequence: TGTGCCAGCAGGCCCCGGGGGGGCAGCACAGATACGCAGTATTTT.